This T cell receptor beta chain is drawn from a study of cytomegalovirus exposure and HLA in healthy donors. It was with 60 Vbeta and 13 Jbeta primers that the PCR ran. The protocol was immunoSEQ multiplex PCR, while the TCRdb copy is restricted to in-frame clones and leaves out a portion. This table holds under 85,000 clones. A remark on this clone: The antigen is undetermined.

Whole-study results and caveats: The CMV antigen specificity of a few CMV-associated chains was confirmed through in vitro analysis.

Trimming removed 4 bases from V and 1 base from J, with 8 bases in between. The CDR3 consists of 13 residues. Germline V gives CDR1 MNHEY, CDR2 SVGAGI. Sequencing input: PBMCs. V gene TRBV6-5 combines with J gene TRBJ2-7; weak D call: TRBD1 (6 bases). The clonotype comes from a boy aged 10-17 years in good health and CMV-seronegative. The CDR3 region is CASSLGASYEQYF. The CDR3, as DNA: TGTGCCAGCAGTTTGGGGGCTTCCTACGAGCAGTACTTC.